This section outlines one T cell receptor (beta chain) sequence together with its context. What it binds is not known. The data originate from a study of OX40 agonist ivuxolimab in advanced cancers. General study points: Low normalized T-cell clonal expansion was additionally recorded for some nonresponders.

TCRdb's table, derived via immunoSEQ multiplex PCR, lists solely in-frame clones and lacks some. The data show about 82,000 clones, with more than 70% seen just once and roughly 2.5% held by the top ten. The germline V and J ends were trimmed by 5 bases and 5 bases, with 13 bases remaining between them. This CDR3 has 13 amino acids. Per germline, CDR1 SQVTM and CDR2 ANQGSEA. The sample consisted of CD4+ or CD8+ T cells sorted from blood, taken in a trial of the OX40 agonist ivuxolimab. This chain uses TRBV29-1 with TRBJ2-1, with D uncertain. This receptor was taken from an adult with an advanced solid tumor such as melanoma, head and neck, liver or kidney cancer. The CDR3 loop is CSVPWLGNNEQFF. As DNA, the CDR3 is TGCAGCGTTCCTTGGCTGGGGAACAATGAGCAGTTCTTC.